Listed below are T cell receptor beta chains from one sample, sequenced in a study of patients and donors after allogeneic stem cell transplantation. TCRdb passed the RT-PCR reads through MiXCR, listing each CDR3 protein once. The sample has 70,000 or so distinct CDR3 sequences; around 27% are singletons. Sequencing was carried out using blood, either unsorted or a sorted T cell fraction (not recorded which). All receptors come from a human donor who was either an allogeneic HSCT recipient or a stem cell or donor lymphocyte infusion donor (not recorded which). It is not recorded whose cells these are; they may come from a transplant donor. The CDR3 runs from the conserved cysteine through the conserved F or W. A D gene is named only where the DNA matches it firmly. Where a row states a size, it is once, few, many or the class of an expanded clone; other rows omit it.

many,TRBV24-1,TRBJ1-5,-,CATSEGTAVEPQHF,TGTGCCACCAGTGAAGGGACCGCGGTTGAGCCCCAGCATTTT
-,TRBV20-1,TRBJ2-2,TRBD1,CSAGQGPGTGELFF,TGCAGTGCCGGACAGGGCCCTGGGACCGGGGAGCTGTTTTTT
-,TRBV12-5,TRBJ2-1,TRBD1,CASQGQRYNEQFF,TGTGCTAGCCAGGGACAGAGATACAATGAGCAGTTCTTC
-,TRBV7-9,TRBJ1-1,-,CASSLTERFTEAFF,TGTGCCAGCAGCTTAACGGAGCGATTCACTGAAGCTTTCTTT
-,TRBV25-1,TRBJ2-5,-,CASEGNPGEETQYF,TGTGCCAGCGAGGGAAACCCTGGGGAAGAGACCCAGTACTTC
few,TRBV6-2/TRBV6-3,TRBJ1-1,-,CASSFLRVNTEAFF,TGTGCCAGCAGTTTCCTCAGGGTGAACACTGAAGCTTTCTTT
-,TRBV20-1,TRBJ1-2,-,CSARPPGEQAYGYTF,TGCAGTGCTAGACCACCTGGGGAACAGGCCTATGGCTACACCTTC
-,TRBV9,TRBJ2-7,-,CASSVGSFAYEQYF,TGTGCCAGCAGCGTAGGATCATTCGCCTACGAGCAGTACTTC
-,TRBV5-1,TRBJ2-3,TRBD1,CASSLLTGSDTQYF,TGCGCCAGCAGCCTCCTGACAGGGTCAGATACGCAGTATTTT
-,TRBV5-1,TRBJ2-7,TRBD1,CASSVWTGDYEQYF,TGCGCCAGCAGCGTCTGGACAGGAGATTACGAGCAGTACTTC
-,TRBV7-9,TRBJ2-5,TRBD1,CASSKPGQVETQYF,TGTGCCAGCAGCAAACCGGGACAGGTAGAGACCCAGTACTTC
-,TRBV2,TRBJ2-7,TRBD2,CASSDSLAGLYEQYF,TGTGCCAGCAGTGATTCTCTAGCGGGGCTCTACGAGCAGTACTTC
few,TRBV27,TRBJ1-1,-,CASSPSGWLGLLAFF,TGTGCCAGCAGCCCTTCTGGGTGGTTGGGACTCTTAGCTTTCTTT
-,TRBV30,TRBJ2-7,TRBD1,CAWSGGQGSYEQYF,TGTGCCTGGAGCGGGGGACAGGGTTCCTACGAGCAGTACTTC
-,TRBV4-1,TRBJ2-1,TRBD1,CASSQTGALNEQFF,TGCGCCAGCAGCCAGACAGGGGCGCTCAATGAGCAGTTCTTC
-,TRBV4-1,TRBJ2-3,-,CASSQVVRTDTQYF,TGCGCCAGCAGCCAAGTCGTTCGAACAGATACGCAGTATTTT
once,TRBV5-1,TRBJ2-3,TRBD2,CASSPLAGGVTDTQYF,TGCGCCAGCAGCCCCTTAGCGGGGGGTGTCACAGATACGCAGTATTTT
few,TRBV9,TRBJ2-7,TRBD1,CASSATGTSHEQYF,TGTGCCAGCAGCGCGACAGGGACGTCCCACGAGCAGTACTTC
-,TRBV6-6,TRBJ1-2,-,CASTQGPSRSYTF,TGTGCCAGCACTCAGGGACCCTCCCGGAGCTACACCTTC
many,TRBV5-1,TRBJ1-6,-,CASSLGDVSYNSPLHF,TGCGCCAGCAGCTTGGGGGATGTCTCCTATAATTCACCCCTCCACTTT
medium-sized,TRBV12-3/TRBV12-4,TRBJ1-4,-,CASSLGVLQEKLFF,TGTGCCAGCAGTTTGGGGGTTTTACAAGAAAAACTGTTTTTT
many,TRBV11-3,TRBJ1-1,-,CASSLDGLNTEAFF,TGTGCCAGCAGCTTGGACGGACTGAACACTGAAGCTTTCTTT
few,TRBV7-2,TRBJ1-2,-,CASSFDINYGYTF,TGTGCCAGCAGCTTCGACATCAACTATGGCTACACCTTC
few,TRBV12-3/TRBV12-4,TRBJ1-3,TRBD1,CASSFPDRGRNTIYF,TGTGCCAGCAGTTTCCCGGACAGGGGTAGGAACACCATATATTTT
-,TRBV5-1,TRBJ1-6,-,CASSLGRNSPLHF,TGCGCCAGCAGCTTAGGGCGAAATTCACCCCTCCACTTT
few,TRBV29-1,TRBJ2-7,-,CSAQGGGGYEQYF,TGCAGCGCCCAGGGAGGGGGAGGCTACGAGCAGTACTTC
-,TRBV14,TRBJ2-1,-,CASSQGGENPFQQFF,TGTGCCAGCAGCCAAGGTGGCGAGAACCCATTTCAGCAGTTCTTC
few,TRBV11-2,TRBJ1-4,TRBD1,CASSLAEQGKGEKLFF,TGTGCCAGCAGCTTAGCGGAACAGGGGAAGGGGGAAAAACTGTTTTTT
once,TRBV11-3,TRBJ2-2,-,CASSLGRATGELFF,TGTGCCAGCAGCTTAGGCCGAGCTACCGGGGAGCTGTTTTTT
-,TRBV6-1,TRBJ1-1,-,CASSESRGVRAFF,TGTGCCAGCAGTGAGAGCCGAGGGGTGCGGGCTTTCTTT
few,TRBV13,TRBJ1-6,-,CASSLFPKGDSPLHF,TGTGCCAGCAGCTTATTTCCAAAGGGAGATTCACCCCTCCACTTT
-,TRBV5-1,TRBJ1-1,-,CASSGGTPVEAFF,TGCGCCAGCAGCGGCGGGACCCCGGTTGAAGCTTTCTTT
few,TRBV20-1,TRBJ1-2,-,CSARTGSYGYTF,TGCAGTGCTAGGACAGGATCTTATGGCTACACCTTC
-,TRBV7-6,TRBJ1-6,-,CASSSGYRYNSPLHF,TGTGCCAGCAGCTCAGGGTATCGCTATAATTCACCCCTCCACTTT
few,TRBV5-1,TRBJ1-2,-,CASSPGLDYGYTF,TGCGCCAGCAGCCCCGGATTGGACTATGGCTACACCTTC
few,TRBV5-5,TRBJ2-2,-,CASSLQTYNTGELFF,TGTGCCAGCAGCTTGCAGACATACAACACCGGGGAGCTGTTTTTT
few,TRBV12-3/TRBV12-4,TRBJ1-5,-,CASSLGGGRQPQHF,TGTGCCAGCAGCCTTGGAGGAGGGCGTCAGCCCCAGCATTTT